These T cell receptor beta chains were read from a single sample in a study of T cells in Graves' hyperthyroidism and ophthalmopathy. TCRdb recomputed calls from the multiplex PCR reads with MiXCR, one row per CDR3 protein. This table has more than 500,000 distinct CDR3 sequences, 13% to 15% appearing once. The sample was blood. The receptors derive from a middle-aged woman with Graves' hyperthyroidism. Each CDR3 is given with its conserved first and last residue. Fields, in order: D gene, J gene, clone size, V gene, CDR3 protein, CDR3 DNA. A D gene is named only where the DNA matches it firmly. A clone size is listed for some rows: how often the clone was seen (once, few, many), or a class if it is expanded.

>TRBD2|TRBJ2-2|NA|TRBV30
CAWRGTSGRNTGELFF
TGTGCCTGGAGGGGGACTAGCGGGAGGAACACCGGGGAGCTGTTTTTT
>NA|TRBJ2-2|NA|TRBV15
CATSREQGVRTGELFF
TGTGCCACCAGCAGAGAACAGGGCGTGAGGACCGGGGAGCTGTTTTTT
>NA|TRBJ1-5|NA|TRBV20-1
CSASNQVQTQHF
TGCAGTGCTAGTAACCAGGTCCAGACCCAGCATTTT
>TRBD2|TRBJ2-5|NA|TRBV19
CASSTEREWETQYF
TGTGCCAGTAGTACCGAGCGGGAGTGGGAGACCCAGTACTTC
>TRBD2|TRBJ2-1|NA|TRBV7-9
CASSWTSGRRGEQFF
TGTGCCAGCAGCTGGACTAGCGGGAGACGGGGTGAGCAGTTCTTC
>NA|TRBJ1-5|NA|TRBV18
CASSPGGNRDQPQHF
TGTGCCAGCTCACCAGGGGGAAATAGGGATCAGCCCCAGCATTTT
>NA|TRBJ2-1|many|TRBV11-2
CASSLLVARSSYNEQFF
TGTGCCAGCAGCTTGCTAGTTGCCAGGAGCTCCTACAATGAGCAGTTCTTC
>TRBD1|TRBJ1-1|many|TRBV20-1
CSELGTGGTEAFF
TGCAGTGAACTAGGGACAGGGGGCACTGAAGCTTTCTTT
>TRBD2|TRBJ2-3|few|TRBV29-1
CSVGGGRSADTQYF
TGCAGCGTTGGAGGCGGGAGAAGCGCAGATACGCAGTATTTT
>NA|TRBJ2-3|many|TRBV18
CASSFQQTTDTQYF
TGTGCCAGCTCATTCCAGCAGACCACAGATACGCAGTATTTT
>NA|TRBJ2-2|NA|TRBV12-3/TRBV12-4
CASSPGDKTTGELFF
TGTGCCAGCAGTCCAGGGGACAAGACCACCGGGGAGCTGTTTTTT
>NA|TRBJ2-3|many|TRBV20-1
CSARDTGTFTDTQYF
TGCAGTGCTAGAGATACGGGGACCTTCACAGATACGCAGTATTTT
>NA|TRBJ1-1|many|TRBV5-1
CASSLAGANTEAFF
TGTGCCAGCAGCTTAGCAGGGGCGAACACTGAAGCTTTCTTT
>NA|TRBJ1-5|many|TRBV28
CASSSSQTSSMVLNQPQHF
TGTGCCAGCAGTTCCTCCCAGACAAGCAGCATGGTCCTCAATCAGCCCCAGCATTTT
>TRBD1|TRBJ2-7|few|TRBV5-1
CASSLANHLRDSHYEQYF
TGCGCCAGCAGCTTGGCTAACCATTTACGGGACAGTCACTACGAGCAGTACTTT
>TRBD2|TRBJ2-1|many|TRBV20-1
CSARRPSGRNEQFF
TGCAGTGCTAGGCGTCCTAGCGGGAGAAATGAGCAGTTCTTC
>TRBD1|TRBJ1-3|NA|TRBV3-1
CASNHTGVGDGNTIYF
TGTGCCAGCAACCACACAGGGGTTGGAGATGGAAACACCATATATTTT
>NA|TRBJ1-2|NA|TRBV6-1
CASSYSGQSNGYTF
TGTGCCAGCAGTTATTCCGGACAGAGCAATGGCTACACCTTC
>TRBD1|TRBJ1-1|many|TRBV7-9
CASSLSAGGFTEAFF
TGTGCCAGCAGCTTATCGGCAGGGGGCTTCACTGAAGCTTTCTTT
>TRBD1|TRBJ1-5|many|TRBV4-1
CASSLLGQRKGGNQPQHF
TGCGCCAGCAGCCTACTGGGACAGCGTAAAGGAGGCAATCAGCCCCAGCATTTT
>NA|TRBJ1-1|many|TRBV28
CASSSPRPHTNTEAFF
TGTGCCAGCAGTTCTCCGCGACCCCACACGAACACTGAAGCTTTCTTT
>NA|TRBJ2-2|NA|TRBV6-1
CASKKVGGTGELFF
TGTGCCAGCAAAAAAGTGGGGGGCACCGGGGAGCTGTTTTTT
>NA|TRBJ1-1|NA|TRBV7-8
CASSLGEVRDTAFF
TGTGCCAGCAGCTTAGGAGAGGTCCGGGACACCGCTTTCTTT
>NA|TRBJ2-2|NA|TRBV19
CASSIEGNRVDTGELFF
TGTGCCAGTAGTATAGAAGGAAACAGGGTGGACACCGGGGAGCTGTTTTTT
>TRBD1|TRBJ2-4|many|TRBV6-1
CASIGLGQGNIQYF
TGTGCCAGCATCGGGTTGGGACAGGGTAACATTCAGTACTTC
>NA|TRBJ2-7|many|TRBV11-1
CASSVPGANEQYF
TGTGCCAGCAGCGTACCGGGTGCCAACGAGCAGTACTTC
>NA|TRBJ1-5|NA|TRBV6-2/TRBV6-3
CASSTGTPYNQPQHF
TGTGCCAGCAGTACCGGGACACCCTACAATCAGCCCCAGCATTTT
>NA|TRBJ2-4|NA|TRBV18
CASSPGAQGIQYF
TGTGCCAGCTCCCCCGGGGCACAAGGCATTCAGTACTTC
>TRBD1|TRBJ1-2|NA|TRBV5-4
CASSFPGQGGNGYTF
TGTGCCAGCAGCTTCCCGGGACAGGGGGGAAATGGCTACACCTTC
>NA|TRBJ1-5|many|TRBV28
CASSLPNSNQPQHF
TGTGCCAGCAGTTTACCCAATAGCAATCAGCCCCAGCATTTT
>NA|TRBJ2-3|many|TRBV6-5
CASSYSRGHPGGDTQYF
TGTGCCAGCAGTTACTCGAGGGGACACCCGGGCGGCGATACGCAGTATTTT
>NA|TRBJ1-1|many|TRBV6-1
CASSRVRENTEAFF
TGTGCCAGCAGTCGAGTCAGGGAGAACACTGAAGCTTTCTTT
>NA|TRBJ1-3|few|TRBV18
CASSTNLFTSFSGNTIYF
TGTGCCAGCTCAACCAACCTCTTCACATCTTTCTCTGGAAACACCATATATTTT
>NA|TRBJ2-5|many|TRBV6-1
CASSYGQSQETQYF
TGTGCCAGCAGTTACGGGCAGTCCCAAGAGACCCAGTACTTC
>TRBD1|TRBJ1-1|NA|TRBV5-6
CASSQPLTRGLSEAFF
TGTGCCAGCAGCCAACCACTAACCAGGGGGCTCAGTGAAGCTTTCTTT
>TRBD2|TRBJ2-7|few|TRBV9
CASSGGGRPYEQYF
TGTGCCAGCAGCGGTGGCGGGAGGCCCTACGAGCAGTACTTC
>NA|TRBJ2-7|many|TRBV3-1
CASRLGTNPSYEQYF
TGTGCCAGCAGATTAGGGACGAACCCGTCCTACGAGCAGTACTTC
>TRBD2|TRBJ2-5|NA|TRBV25-1
CASSEYSPGGPGETQYF
TGTGCCAGCAGTGAATATTCGCCGGGAGGGCCGGGGGAGACCCAGTACTTC
>NA|TRBJ2-5|many|TRBV7-2
CASSLGRQETQYF
TGTGCCAGCAGCTTAGGACGGCAAGAGACCCAGTACTTC
>NA|TRBJ2-3|many|TRBV7-2
CASRISTDTQYF
TGTGCCAGCAGGATTAGCACAGATACGCAGTATTTT